These T cell receptor beta chains were read from a single sample in a study of blood T cell repertoires in COVID-19. Here immunoSEQ multiplex PCR was the method, and the copy in TCRdb shows in-frame clones only, minus some. The sample shows about 60,000 clones, about 87% of them seen only once. Sequencing was performed on peripheral blood. Receptors originate from a human donor with active COVID-19. The donor label of this sample is uncertain. Each CDR3 is given with its conserved first and last residue. Fields, in order: CDR3 protein, CDR3 DNA, D gene, V gene, clone size, J gene. The D gene is left open where the match is weak. Clone size, where shown, is once, few, many, or a class for clones that have expanded.

CSASPRLGSEQYF TGCAGTGCTAGTCCCCGCCTGGGCAGCGAGCAGTACTTC - TRBV20-1 - TRBJ2-7
CASSLGTGYEKLFF TGTGCCAGCAGCTTAGGGACAGGGTATGAAAAACTGTTTTTT TRBD1 TRBV7-2 - TRBJ1-4
CASSHSLRSPNEKLFF TGTGCCAGCAGCCATTCCCTCCGTAGCCCGAATGAAAAACTGTTTTTT - TRBV3-1/TRBV3-2 - TRBJ1-4
CASSYSPLLAGPYEQYF TGTGCCAGCAGTTACTCTCCATTACTAGCGGGACCATACGAGCAGTACTTC TRBD2 TRBV6-2/TRBV6-3 few TRBJ2-7
CASSPIAGVYEQYF TGTGCCAGCAGCCCTATAGCGGGCGTCTACGAGCAGTACTTC TRBD2 TRBV7-9 - TRBJ2-7
CASSLERTGGFYGYTF TGTGCCAGCAGCTTGGAACGGACAGGGGGTTTCTATGGCTACACCTTC TRBD1 TRBV5-6 - TRBJ1-2
CASSPQGAGEQYF TGTGCCAGCAGCCCGCAGGGGGCGGGCGAGCAGTACTTC TRBD1 TRBV14 - TRBJ2-7
CASSVEGQGNSPLHF TGTGCCAGCAGCGTAGAAGGACAGGGTAATTCACCCCTCCACTTT TRBD1 TRBV9 few TRBJ1-6
CASSPPGQFGISGTYEQYF TGTGCCAGCAGTCCCCCGGGGCAGTTTGGGATTAGCGGAACCTACGAGCAGTACTTC - TRBV27 - TRBJ2-7
CGWEDGYTF TGTGGCTGGGAGGATGGCTACACCTTC - TRBV11-2 - TRBJ1-2
CASSSTSGVSTDTQYF TGTGCCAGCAGCTCGACTAGCGGGGTAAGCACAGATACGCAGTATTTT TRBD2 TRBV7-2 - TRBJ2-3
CASRGGARTETQYF TGTGCCAGCAGAGGGGGGGCTAGGACAGAGACCCAGTACTTC - TRBV7-9 - TRBJ2-5
CASRIRFGDTEAFF - - TRBV27 - TRBJ1-1
CASGAGGEETQYF TGTGCCAGCGGGGCGGGCGGGGAGGAGACCCAGTACTTC - TRBV12-3/TRBV12-4 - TRBJ2-5
CAWSKGYSNQPQHF TGTGCCTGGAGTAAGGGGTATAGCAATCAGCCCCAGCATTTT - TRBV30 - TRBJ1-5
CASSYHYSSYEQYF TGTGCCAGCAGCTACCATTACAGCTCCTACGAGCAGTACTTC - TRBV7-8 - TRBJ2-7
CAWDGEQHGYTF TGTGCCTGGGACGGGGAACAGCATGGCTACACCTTC - TRBV30 few TRBJ1-2
CASSLGQGGLEIADEQFF TGTGCCAGCAGCTTGGGACAGGGAGGACTAGAGATTGCCGATGAGCAGTTCTTC TRBD1 TRBV7-6 - TRBJ2-1
CATSDLRTMNTGELFF TGTGCCACCAGTGATTTACGAACTATGAACACCGGGGAGCTGTTTTTT - TRBV24-1 - TRBJ2-2
CASSEGDSHQPQHF TGCGCCAGCAGTGAGGGCGACAGCCATCAGCCCCAGCATTTT - TRBV10-1 few TRBJ1-5
CASTSQDYEQYF TGTGCCAGCACTTCACAGGACTACGAGCAGTACTTC - TRBV21-1 once TRBJ2-7
CASSYQGRNGYTF TGTGCCAGCAGTTACCAGGGAAGGAATGGCTACACCTTC - TRBV6-5 - TRBJ1-2
CASSLGQNTEAFF TGTGCCAGCAGCTTAGGACAGAACACTGAAGCTTTCTTT - TRBV7-3 - TRBJ1-1
CACGVRENTGELFF TGTGCCTGTGGGGTACGGGAGAACACCGGGGAGCTGTTTTTT - TRBV7-9 - TRBJ2-2
CASSSATPGTDTQYF TGTGCCAGCAGCTCTGCTACGCCGGGCACAGATACGCAGTATTTT - TRBV7-9 - TRBJ2-3
CASSQVKLAGVFRGEQFF TGTGCCAGCAGCCAAGTAAAGTTAGCGGGGGTGTTCAGGGGTGAGCAGTTCTTC TRBD2 TRBV3-1/TRBV3-2 - TRBJ2-1
CASSFENSGVGEQYF TGTGCCAGCAGCTTCGAGAATAGCGGGGTGGGCGAGCAGTACTTC TRBD2 TRBV7-2 - TRBJ2-7
CASRLTSGYNEQFF TGCGCCAGCAGATTAACTAGCGGGTACAATGAGCAGTTCTTC TRBD2 TRBV4-1 - TRBJ2-1
CASPGQGGTDTQYF TGTGCCAGTCCGGGACAGGGGGGCACAGATACGCAGTATTTT TRBD1 TRBV2 - TRBJ2-3
CASSYSSGQAGYTF TGTGCCAGCAGTTACTCCAGCGGGCAGGCGGGCTACACCTTC - TRBV6-6 - TRBJ1-2
CASSQRTSGGGDTQYF TGTGCCAGCAGCCAACGGACTAGCGGTGGAGGAGATACGCAGTATTTT TRBD2 TRBV4-2 - TRBJ2-3
CAIGGTSGSLSAQYF TGTGCCATTGGGGGGACTAGCGGGAGCTTATCGGCCCAGTACTTC TRBD2 TRBV28 - TRBJ2-5
CASSSAGGAPELFF TGTGCCAGCAGTTCTGCGGGGGGGGCCCCGGAGCTGTTTTTT TRBD2 TRBV27 - TRBJ2-2
CASSIEEGGVQYRQETQYF TGTGCCAGTAGTATAGAGGAGGGGGGGGTCCAATATCGCCAAGAGACCCAGTACTTC - TRBV19 - TRBJ2-5
CASSARQGHNEQFF TGTGCCAGCTCCGCTCGACAGGGACACAATGAGCAGTTCTTC TRBD1 TRBV6-5 once TRBJ2-1
CAWSVQGGQPQHF TGTGCCTGGAGTGTACAGGGGGGTCAGCCCCAGCATTTT TRBD1 TRBV30 - TRBJ1-5
CASSEGTGRWEAFF TGTGCCAGCAGTGAAGGGACAGGGCGCTGGGAGGCTTTCTTT TRBD1 TRBV6-1 - TRBJ1-1
CASSLTSVRETQYF TGTGCCAGCAGCCTGACTAGCGTGAGAGAGACCCAGTACTTC TRBD2 TRBV5-4 - TRBJ2-5
CASGDRSGNEQFF TGTGCTAGTGGCGACAGGTCCGGGAATGAGCAGTTCTTC - TRBV12-5 once TRBJ2-1
CASSSGSGNTIYF TGCGCCAGCAGCTCAGGATCGGGAAACACCATATATTTT - TRBV5-1 - TRBJ1-3
CASTIGTRGINEQFF TGTGCCAGCACCATCGGGACTCGTGGGATTAATGAGCAGTTCTTC - TRBV25-1 - TRBJ2-1
CASSVQGDSYEQYF TGTGCCAGCAGCGTCCAGGGGGACTCCTACGAGCAGTACTTC TRBD1 TRBV9 - TRBJ2-7
CASQSGVGNVDEQFF TGTGCCAGCCAGAGCGGGGTAGGAAACGTAGATGAGCAGTTCTTC TRBD2 TRBV5-4 - TRBJ2-1
CASSTGTSGRAYNHEQYF TGTGCCAGTAGTACCGGGACTAGCGGGAGGGCCTATAATCACGAGCAGTACTTC TRBD2 TRBV19 - TRBJ2-7
CASSSEAGTGYEKLFF TGTGCCAGCAGCTCAGAGGCCGGGACAGGGTACGAAAAACTGTTTTTT TRBD1 TRBV9 - TRBJ1-4
CASSLRGMGNTIYF TGTGCCAGTAGTCTCAGGGGCATGGGAAACACCATATATTTT - TRBV19 - TRBJ1-3
CATSDRTSGLGNEQFF TGTGCCACCAGTGACCGGACTAGCGGACTTGGGAATGAGCAGTTCTTC TRBD2 TRBV24-1 - TRBJ2-1
CASSITGTSAGGELFF TGTGCCAGCAGCATCACCGGGACTAGCGCGGGCGGGGAGCTGTTTTTT TRBD2 TRBV7-3 - TRBJ2-2
CASSGRLGDTNSPLHF TGTGCCAGCAGCGGGAGACTGGGGGACACTAATTCACCCCTCCACTTT - TRBV9 - TRBJ1-6
CASSHGQGVNYGYTF TGTGCCAGCAGTCATGGACAGGGGGTTAACTATGGCTACACCTTC TRBD1 TRBV7-9 - TRBJ1-2
CASSRPDRGRPYEQYF TGTGCCAGCAGCAGACCGGACAGGGGGCGACCCTACGAGCAGTACTTC TRBD1 TRBV5-6 - TRBJ2-7
CAIPTQPGNTEAFF TGTGCCATCCCAACCCAACCGGGGAACACTGAAGCTTTCTTT - TRBV2 - TRBJ1-1
CASSRGQNYGYTF TGTGCCAGCAGCCGCGGACAGAACTATGGCTACACCTTC - TRBV4-2 - TRBJ1-2
CASSLAGDRATEQYF TGCGCCAGCAGCTTGGCGGGGGACAGGGCGACCGAGCAGTACTTC TRBD1 TRBV5-1 - TRBJ2-7